These 21 T cell receptor beta chains came from one sample sequenced in a study of blood T cell repertoires in COVID-19. Clones were sequenced by immunoSEQ multiplex PCR, and TCRdb holds only the in-frame ones, with some missing. The sample lists hundreds of thousands of clones, 85% occurring once. The sample taken for sequencing was peripheral blood. All receptors derive from a man between 50 and 59 years old with active or convalescent COVID-19.

This rearrangement joins TRBV12-3 or TRBV12-4 to TRBJ2-1, with a weak D call TRBD1 (5 bases). CDR3 size: 11 residues. Trimming shortened V by 1 base and J by 10 bases, and 5 bases separated the two germline ends. The CDR3 here is CASSLGTEQFF. The CDR3 DNA sequence: TGTGCCAGCAGTTTAGGGACAGAGCAGTTCTTC.

This chain links TRBV30 with TRBJ2-1; TRBD2 aligns across 9 bases. Trimming cost V 1 base and J 0 bases; bases outside gene matches: 4. The CDR3 contains 16 residues. Germline CDR1 reads GTSNPN; CDR2 reads SVGIG (reference sequence). The CDR3 sequence: CAWSGSSGSSYNEQFF. The DNA for the CDR3 is TGTGCCTGGAGTGGGAGTAGCGGGAGCTCCTACAATGAGCAGTTCTTC.

The rearrangement uses TRBV6-4 and TRBJ2-1; D possibly corresponds to TRBD2 (6 bases). Trimming took 4 bases from V and 4 from J, leaving 14 bases between them. This CDR3 is built from 15 residues. CDR1 is MRHNA and CDR2 is SNTAGT in the germline V gene. The CDR3 reads CASSAGSGLYNEQFF. The DNA for the CDR3 is TGTGCCAGCAGTGCGGGAAGCGGGCTGTACAATGAGCAGTTCTTC.

The chain carries TRBV7-9 and TRBJ1-4; unclear D gene. The CDR3 runs 15 residues. Trimming pared 4 bases from V and 0 bases from J, leaving 9 bases between. Germline CDR1 and CDR2: SEHNR and FQNEAQ (reference sequence). CDR3: CASSSLGATNEKLFF. The CDR3 DNA reads TGTGCCAGCAGCTCCCTCGGGGCAACTAATGAAAAACTGTTTTTT.

The chain recombines TRBV4-2 with TRBJ1-4; TRBD1 matches 8 bases. From germline, CDR1 is LGHNA and CDR2 YNFKEQ. CDR3 length: 15 amino acids. The V and J ends lost 3 bases and 4 bases, in that order; junction bases with no gene match: 4. CDR3 sequence (DNA): TGTGCCAGCAGCCAGGACAGGGCGGGTAATGAAAAACTGTTTTTT. Its protein product is CASSQDRAGNEKLFF.

The genes are TRBV6-5 and TRBJ1-2; unclear D gene. The germline gives CDR1 MNHEY, CDR2 SVGAGI. The CDR3 is 14 residues long. V was shortened by 1 base and J by 2 bases, with 8 bases between the two germline ends. CDR3 in DNA: TGTGCCAGCAGTTACTGGGGAGCGAACTATGGCTACACCTTC. This translates into CASSYWGANYGYTF.

The table lists this clone with a count of one. This chain uses TRBV12-3 or TRBV12-4 with TRBJ1-3; no reliable D call. CDR3 size: 13 residues. With 4 bases removed from V and 3 bases from J, the gap between germline ends came to 7 bases. The DNA for the CDR3 is TGTGCCAGCAGTTCGACGGGTGGAAACACCATATATTTT. The encoded protein is CASSSTGGNTIYF.

This chain uses TRBV7-6 with TRBJ2-1; 7 nucleotides align to TRBD2. The V and J ends lost 5 bases and 0 bases, in that order; junction bases with no gene match: 7. The CDR3 spans 16 residues. The germline V gene has CDR1 SGHVS and CDR2 FNYEAQ. The CDR3 loop reads CASSLVAGLSYNEQFF. The CDR3 DNA reads TGTGCCAGCAGCCTAGTAGCGGGCCTCTCCTACAATGAGCAGTTCTTC.

The chain is built from TRBV11-2 and TRBJ2-2, with 11 bases fitting TRBD2. V shed 4 bases, J shed 8 bases, and the junction held 6 bases outside the gene matches. Germline assignment: CDR1 SGHAT and CDR2 FQNNGV. This CDR3 has 15 residues. The CDR3 protein is CASSWTSGSVGELFF. CDR3 bases: TGTGCCAGCAGCTGGACTAGCGGGTCGGTGGGGGAGCTGTTTTTT.

The chain's CDR3 is CASSTGRAGELFF. The CDR3 nucleotides read TGTGCCAGTAGTACAGGGAGGGCCGGGGAGCTGTTTTTT. This chain connects TRBV19 to TRBJ2-2, with 7 bases that match TRBD2. The CDR3 covers 13 residues. Per germline, CDR1 LNHDA and CDR2 SQIVND (reference sequence). J was trimmed by 6 bases and V by 4 bases; bases with no gene match: 2.

The chain joins TRBV7-2 to TRBJ2-5; TRBD2 matches at 16 bases. CDR1 SGHTA and CDR2 FQGNSA come from the germline V gene. The J segment lost 14 bases and the V segment lost 5 bases, leaving 8 bases of the junction unmatched. The length of the CDR3 is 14 residues. CDR3 region: CASSPGTSGRGLYF. The CDR3 nucleotides are TGTGCCAGCAGCCCAGGGACTAGCGGGAGGGGGTTATACTTC.

J is TRBJ2-3 and V is TRBV9; 9 bases agree with TRBD2. With V trimmed by 0 bases and J by 3 bases, 5 bases remained unmatched. Germline V CDR1 and CDR2: SGDLS, YYNGEE. This CDR3 region has 16 residues. The CDR3 sequence: CASSVGRAGGTDTQYF. CDR3 sequence (DNA): TGTGCCAGCAGCGTAGGAAGGGCGGGAGGGACAGATACGCAGTATTTT. The variable domain in full, completed from reference TRBV9 and TRBJ2-3, reads DSGVTQTPKHLITATGQRVTLRCSPRSGDLSVYWYQQSLDQGLQFLIQYYNGEERAKGNILERFSAQQFPDLHSELNLSSLELGDSALYFCASSVGRAGGTDTQYFGPGTRLTVL.

This chain joins TRBV12-3 or TRBV12-4 and TRBJ1-2; possible D gene TRBD1, 6 bases. The CDR3 is 13 residues long. Between the trimmed V and J ends, which lost 3 bases and 9 bases, there was a span of 14 bases. CDR3 protein: CASSFLTGSSYTF. DNA for the CDR3: TGTGCCAGCAGTTTTCTCACAGGGAGTAGCTACACCTTC.

J is TRBJ1-1 and V is TRBV9; possible D gene TRBD1, 6 bases. CDR3 size: 14 residues. Trimming removed 10 bases at V and 4 bases at J, with 20 bases between. Germline CDR1 is SGDLS and CDR2 is YYNGEE. DNA for the CDR3: TGTGCCGGATCACAGGGTCCTGGGGGCACTGAAGCTTTCTTT. Its protein is CAGSQGPGGTEAFF. The full variable domain, with the rest looked up from reference TRBV9 and TRBJ1-1, is DSGVTQTPKHLITATGQRVTLRCSPRSGDLSVYWYQQSLDQGLQFLIQYYNGEERAKGNILERFSAQQFPDLHSELNLSSLELGDSALYFCAGSQGPGGTEAFFGQGTRLTVV.

V is TRBV30 and J is TRBJ1-1; unclear D gene. V gave up 5 bases and J gave up 0 bases, with 7 bases separating them. This CDR3 has 12 amino acids. Germline-derived CDR1 and CDR2 are GTSNPN and SVGIG (reference sequence). The CDR3 DNA follows: TGTGCCTGGGGAGCCATGAACACTGAAGCTTTCTTT. It translates to CAWGAMNTEAFF.

In this sample, this clone turned up a few times. J is TRBJ1-2 and V is TRBV18; 7 positions match TRBD1. V was clipped by 2 bases and J by 6 bases; unmatched bases: 6. The CDR3 loop spans 14 amino acids. Germline-derived CDR1 and CDR2 are KGHSH and LQKENI. In DNA form, the CDR3 reads TGTGCCAGCTCACCAGACAGGGAAATCGATGGCTACACCTTC. Its translation is CASSPDREIDGYTF.

V gene TRBV20-1 combines with J gene TRBJ1-2; a weak D match, TRBD1 (6 bases). Germline V gene lookup returns CDR1 DFQATT and CDR2 SNEGSKA (reference sequence). V shed 4 bases and J shed 8 bases, with 11 bases lying between them. The CDR3 contains 11 residues. The CDR3 sequence is CSATGVRGYTF. The CDR3, as DNA: TGCAGTGCTACAGGGGTGAGGGGCTACACCTTC.

The chain links TRBV5-4 to TRBJ2-2; 8 bases agree with TRBD1. CDR1 and CDR2 from the germline V gene are SGHNT and YYREEE (reference sequence). After removal of 4 bases from V and 1 base from J, the junction contained 3 bases not matched to a gene. This CDR3 is built from 15 residues. DNA for the CDR3: TGTGCCAGCAGCCTGGACAGGGAGAACACCGGGGAGCTGTTTTTT. Protein product: CASSLDRENTGELFF.

The genes are TRBV28 and TRBJ2-1; maybe TRBD2 (6 bases). The germline V gene encodes CDR1 MDHEN and CDR2 SYDVKM. V was shortened by 11 bases and J by 4 bases, with 9 bases between the two germline ends. The CDR3 has 11 amino acids. The chain's CDR3 is CAAGTYNEQFF. The CDR3 DNA reads TGTGCCGCAGGGACTTACAATGAGCAGTTCTTC.

V and J are TRBV10-3 and TRBJ2-5, with TRBD2 matching 7 bases. The CDR3 consists of 14 residues. Germline CDR1 is ENHRY and CDR2 is SYGVKD. After removal of 0 bases from V and 8 bases from J, the junction contained 6 bases not matched to a gene. This CDR3 reads CAISESLAVETQYF. The CDR3 bases are TGTGCCATCAGTGAGTCTCTAGCGGTTGAAACCCAGTACTTC.

The rearrangement links TRBV5-6 to TRBJ2-1, with a possible D match to TRBD1 (6 bases). Germline V lookup: CDR1 SGHDT, CDR2 YYEEEE. The V end lost 0 bases, the J end lost 4 bases, and 11 bases lay between the germline ends. This CDR3 is 15 amino acids long. CDR3 in amino acids: CASSLAGVSYNEQFF. The CDR3 region has the DNA TGTGCCAGCAGCTTGGCAGGGGTCTCTTACAATGAGCAGTTCTTC.